The 9 T cell receptor beta chains in this list originate from one sample, sequenced in a study of identical twins. TCRdb reanalysed the 5' RACE reads using MiXCR and keeps one entry per CDR3 protein. Of a few hundred thousand distinct CDR3 sequences listed, approximately 9.1% are singletons. The sequenced sample consisted of naive T cells sorted from blood. The receptors derive from a woman between 50 and 59 years old in good health.

This clonotype has a handful of counts. This sequence joins TRBV6-5 and TRBJ1-1, with D perhaps TRBD1 (5 bases). Per germline, CDR1 MNHEY and CDR2 SVGAGI. The V gene lost 6 bases and the J gene lost 1 base, with 9 bases spanning the gap. CDR3 length: 13 amino acids. CDR3 protein: CASRGVGNTEAFF. The CDR3 region has the DNA TGTGCCAGCAGGGGGGTGGGGAACACTGAAGCTTTCTTT.

The genes are TRBV12-3 or TRBV12-4 and TRBJ2-1; TRBD1 or TRBD2 may be the D gene (5 bases each). The CDR3 extends over 15 amino acids. The V end lost 8 bases, the J end lost 7 bases, and 21 bases lay between the germline ends. CDR3 residues: CASGTDGVVSNEQFF. The DNA of the CDR3 is TGTGCCAGCGGGACGGACGGAGTTGTAAGTAATGAGCAGTTCTTC.

The rearrangement uses TRBV4-1 and TRBJ1-3; D is unresolved. Germline CDR1 reads MGHRA; CDR2 reads YSYEKL. V gave up 6 bases and J gave up 2 bases, with 8 bases separating them. This CDR3 spans 13 amino acids. CDR3 in amino acids: CASRENPGNTIYF. The CDR3 DNA reads TGCGCCAGCAGAGAAAACCCTGGAAACACCATATATTTT.

This clonotype was picked up many times. The chain couples TRBV12-5 to TRBJ1-4; D not certain. The CDR3 covers 12 residues. V was trimmed by 4 bases and J by 5 bases, leaving 5 bases between them. Germline values: CDR1 LGHNT, CDR2 FRNRAP. The CDR3, as DNA: TGTGCTAGTGGTTCAATCAATGAAAAACTGTTTTTT. It codes for CASGSINEKLFF.

This clonotype was seen a handful of times. The chain is built from TRBV12-3 or TRBV12-4 and TRBJ2-1; maybe TRBD2 (5 bases). V lost 7 bases and J lost 6, with 13 bases in between. This CDR3 has 13 residues. The CDR3 coding sequence is TGTGCCAGCAATGAAAGACTAACCAATGAGCAGTTCTTC. Encoded protein: CASNERLTNEQFF.

This clonotype was seen many times. The V call is TRBV10-3, the J call TRBJ2-1; the D gene could be TRBD1 or TRBD2 (5 bases each). Germline CDR1 is ENHRY and CDR2 is SYGVKD. The CDR3 has 15 residues. V shed 2 bases and J shed 2 bases, with 10 bases lying between them. CDR3 in amino acids: CAISEPRGPYNEQFF. The CDR3 bases are TGTGCCATCAGTGAGCCTAGGGGACCCTACAATGAGCAGTTCTTC.

This clonotype was picked up a small number of times. CDR3 sequence: CATSDWRGDTQYF. The CDR3 nucleotides are TGTGCCACCAGTGACTGGCGGGGAGATACGCAGTATTTT. The V call is TRBV24-1, the J call TRBJ2-3, with TRBD2 as a possible D gene (6 bases). Trimming stripped 4 bases from V and 5 bases from J, with 9 bases between. CDR1 KGHDR and CDR2 SFDVKD come from the germline V gene. The CDR3 consists of 13 residues.

This clonotype was recorded many times. This chain links TRBV20-1 with TRBJ2-3; no clear D gene. Germline lookup yields CDR1 DFQATT and CDR2 SNEGSKA (reference sequence). CDR3 length: 13 amino acids. V lost 1 base, J lost 2 bases, and 7 bases lay in between. CDR3 nucleotides: TGCAGTGCTAGAGGGGAATCCACAGATACGCAGTATTTT. Amino acid sequence: CSARGESTDTQYF.

There are many counts of this clonotype. The chain employs TRBV24-1 and TRBJ2-1; D assignment may be TRBD1 or TRBD2 (5 bases each). The CDR3 contains 16 residues. Between the trimmed V and J ends, which lost 0 bases and 0 bases, there was a span of 8 bases. Germline-derived CDR1 and CDR2 are KGHDR and SFDVKD. The CDR3 coding sequence is TGTGCCACCAGTGATTTGAAGGGGAGCTCCTACAATGAGCAGTTCTTC. Its protein product is CATSDLKGSSYNEQFF.